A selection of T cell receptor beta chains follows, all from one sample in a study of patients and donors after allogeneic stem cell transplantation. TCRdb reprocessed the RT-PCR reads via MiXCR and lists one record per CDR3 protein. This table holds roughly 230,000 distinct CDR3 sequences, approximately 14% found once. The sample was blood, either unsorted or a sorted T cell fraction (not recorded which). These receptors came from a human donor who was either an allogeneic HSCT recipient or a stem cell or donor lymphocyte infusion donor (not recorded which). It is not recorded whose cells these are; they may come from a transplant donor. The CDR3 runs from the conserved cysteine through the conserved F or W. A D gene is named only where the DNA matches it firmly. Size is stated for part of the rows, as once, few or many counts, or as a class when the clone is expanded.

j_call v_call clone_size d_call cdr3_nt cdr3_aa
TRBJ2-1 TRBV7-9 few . TGTGCCAGCAGCTTAGACGCGTTCAATGAGCAGTTCTTC CASSLDAFNEQFF
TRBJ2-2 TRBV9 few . TGTGCCAGCAGCAATACCGGGGCTCCGACCGGGGAGCTGTTTTTT CASSNTGAPTGELFF
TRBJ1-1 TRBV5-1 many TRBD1 TGCGCCAGCAGCTTGGATTCCGGGACAGGGGGCACTGAAGCTTTCTTT CASSLDSGTGGTEAFF
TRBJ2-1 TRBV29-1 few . TGCAGCGTAGCACGGTCTAGGGCTTTGGGGGCTAATGAGCAGTTCTTC CSVARSRALGANEQFF
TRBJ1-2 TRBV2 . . TGTGCCAGCAGTGAAAGCTTCGAGATTAACTATGGCTACACCTTC CASSESFEINYGYTF
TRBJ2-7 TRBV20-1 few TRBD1 TGCAGTGCTAGATCCTCCGGGACAGGGGGTGACGAGCAGTACTTC CSARSSGTGGDEQYF
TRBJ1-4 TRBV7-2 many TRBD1 TGTGCCAGCAGCTTATTCAAGGGGGACAGTGGAAAACTGTTTTTT CASSLFKGDSGKLFF
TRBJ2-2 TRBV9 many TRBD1 TGTGCCAGCAGAACAGGGGTGGCCGGGGAGCTGTTTTTT CASRTGVAGELFF
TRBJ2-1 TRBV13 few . TGTGCCAGCAGCTTAGTTGCGTCTGCAGAGCAGTTCTTC CASSLVASAEQFF
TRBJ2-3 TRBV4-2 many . TGTGCCAGCAGCCAACTCGGAACGGGAGAGGATACGCAGTATTTT CASSQLGTGEDTQYF
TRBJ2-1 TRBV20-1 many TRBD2 TGCAGTGCTAGTCCCGCTCGCGGGGGGGCAGATGAGCAGTTCTTC CSASPARGGADEQFF
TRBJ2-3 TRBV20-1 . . TGCAGTGCTAGAGGGTCATACACAGATACGCAGTATTTT CSARGSYTDTQYF
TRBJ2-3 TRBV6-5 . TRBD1 TGTGCCAGCAGTTACGGGGACAGGGAACCAGATACGCAGTATTTT CASSYGDREPDTQYF
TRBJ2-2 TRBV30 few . TGTGCCTGGAGTTGGGGGACGCGGACCGGGGAGCTGTTTTTT CAWSWGTRTGELFF
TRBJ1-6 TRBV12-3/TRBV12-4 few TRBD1 TGTGCCAGCAGTCGAACAGGGGATGGTTCACCCCTCCACTTT CASSRTGDGSPLHF
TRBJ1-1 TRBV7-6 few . TGTGCCAGCAGCGATGGGGGCTGGGGCCGTGAAGCTTTCTTT CASSDGGWGREAFF
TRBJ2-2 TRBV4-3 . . TGCGCCAGCAGCCAAGAGTTCTCAGGGGTCGGGGAGCTGTTTTTT CASSQEFSGVGELFF
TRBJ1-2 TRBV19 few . TGTGCCAGTAGTCAGGTGGGGGCGAGTGGCTACACCTTC CASSQVGASGYTF
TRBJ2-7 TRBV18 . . TGTGCCAGCTCACCAAACGGCAGGTCCTACGAGCAGTACTTC CASSPNGRSYEQYF
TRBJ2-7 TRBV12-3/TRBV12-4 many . TGTGCCAGCAGTTTATTCGGCTTCTCAGAGAAATCCAGCTCCTACGAGCAGTACTTC CASSLFGFSEKSSSYEQYF
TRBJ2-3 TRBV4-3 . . TGCGCCAGCAGCCAAGAGTGGCAGCCGGACGATACGCAGTATTTT CASSQEWQPDDTQYF
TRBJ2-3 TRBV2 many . TGTGCCAGCAGCCCTCGGGGGGCCGGAGATACGCAGTATTTT CASSPRGAGDTQYF
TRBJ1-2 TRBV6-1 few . TGTGCCAGCAAAGAAGACGCCGTGGTTGGCTACACCTTC CASKEDAVVGYTF
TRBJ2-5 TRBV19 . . TGTGCCAGTAGTAGGGGGCAGCGACAAGAGACCCAGTACTTC CASSRGQRQETQYF